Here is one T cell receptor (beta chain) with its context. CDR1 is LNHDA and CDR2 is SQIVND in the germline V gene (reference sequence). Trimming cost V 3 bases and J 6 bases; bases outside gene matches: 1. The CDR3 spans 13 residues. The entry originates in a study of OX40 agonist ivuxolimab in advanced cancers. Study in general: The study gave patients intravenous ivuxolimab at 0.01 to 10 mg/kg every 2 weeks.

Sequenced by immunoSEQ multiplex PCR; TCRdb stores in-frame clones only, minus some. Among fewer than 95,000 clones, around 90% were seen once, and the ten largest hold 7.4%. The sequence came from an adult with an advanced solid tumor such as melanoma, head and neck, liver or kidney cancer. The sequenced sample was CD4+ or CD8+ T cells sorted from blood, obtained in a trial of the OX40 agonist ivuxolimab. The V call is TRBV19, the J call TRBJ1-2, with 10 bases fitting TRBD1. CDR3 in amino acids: CASSMGTGDGYTF. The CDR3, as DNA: TGTGCCAGTAGTATGGGGACAGGGGATGGCTACACCTTC.